This TCR beta chain was recorded in a study of cytomegalovirus exposure and HLA in healthy donors. Study-wide context: Previous work identified 120 million or so unique TCR beta sequences from roughly 170 million T cells. The Caucasian-associated ancestry cluster held around four fifths of roughly 400 genotyped donors.

On this clone itself: Antigen unknown.

General study findings and limits: The productive fraction for most TCR beta V segments was about 90% or about 30% in an earlier analysis.

PCR was performed using 60 Vbeta and 13 Jbeta primers. Using immunoSEQ multiplex PCR, the repertoire was profiled, and TCRdb retains in-frame clones only, with some absent. The table has some 140,000 clones, about two thirds seen once. The CDR3 contains 14 residues. The junction had 7 bases not matched to a gene; V was cut back by 5 bases and J by 4 bases. CDR1 and CDR2 (germline): MNHEY, SMNVEV (reference sequence). The chain is built from TRBV27 and TRBJ1-1; 7 positions agree with TRBD1. The receptor's source is a woman aged 40-49 years in good health and CMV-seronegative. Sequences were obtained from PBMCs. CDR3 sequence (DNA): TGTGCCAGCAGTCAACAGGGGAGGATCACTGAAGCTTTCTTT. This sequence encodes CASSQQGRITEAFF.